The 21 T cell receptor beta chains below were found in one sample sequenced in a study of T cell responses to AZD1222 COVID-19 vaccine. Assay: immunoSEQ multiplex PCR; the TCRdb copy retains only in-frame clones and omits some. The table records 100,000 to 150,000 clones, roughly 85% of them present only once. The sample in question was peripheral blood, obtained 28 days after the second AZD1222 dose. These receptors were taken from an adult who received the AZD1222 COVID-19 vaccine.

The chain couples TRBV7-3 to TRBJ2-1, with TRBD1 as a possible D gene (6 bases). This CDR3 region has 13 residues. Trimming pared 0 bases from V and 8 bases from J, leaving 8 bases between. CDR1 and CDR2 (germline): SGHTA, FQGTGA. The CDR3 region is CASSLTYRDEQFF. CDR3 bases: TGTGCCAGCAGCTTAACGTACAGGGATGAGCAGTTCTTC.

This chain links TRBV20-1 with TRBJ2-7; 9 bases are a match to TRBD2. Germline loops: CDR1 DFQATT, CDR2 SNEGSKA (reference sequence). J was trimmed by 0 bases and V by 3 bases; bases with no gene match: 6. CDR3 length: 15 residues. The DNA of the CDR3 is TGCAGTGCTAGTCTAGCGGGGCGAAGCTCCTACGAGCAGTACTTC. It specifies CSASLAGRSSYEQYF.

V gene TRBV28 combines with J gene TRBJ2-3; 9 nucleotides line up with TRBD2. The CDR3 is 19 residues long. CDR1 is MDHEN and CDR2 is SYDVKM in the germline V gene. The J segment lost 5 bases and the V segment lost 3 bases, leaving 18 bases of the junction unmatched. CDR3 nucleotides: TGTGCCAGCAGTTTCCCTCCGAGGGGCGGGGGGGCCGCAGAAGATACGCAGTATTTT. Amino acids: CASSFPPRGGGAAEDTQYF.

The V call is TRBV5-1, the J call TRBJ1-1; D is undetermined. Between the trimmed V and J ends, which lost 3 bases and 1 base, there was a span of 7 bases. CDR1 SGHRS and CDR2 YFSETQ come from the germline V gene. CDR3 length: 13 residues. The CDR3 region is CASSSLANTEAFF. CDR3 DNA: TGCGCCAGCAGCTCCCTTGCGAACACTGAAGCTTTCTTT.

Only a few counts were recorded for this clone. The genes are TRBV28 and TRBJ1-6, with 7 bases that match TRBD1. Per the germline V gene, CDR1 is MDHEN and CDR2 is SYDVKM. This CDR3 spans 15 amino acids. The V and J ends lost 3 bases and 9 bases, in that order; junction bases with no gene match: 8. The CDR3: CASSFIGGESSPLHF. CDR3 coding DNA: TGTGCCAGCAGTTTTATAGGGGGCGAGAGTTCACCCCTCCACTTT.

The chain combines TRBV9 with TRBJ2-2, with D uncertain. V dropped 1 base and J dropped 2 bases, with 12 bases sitting between them. CDR3 size: 16 residues. Germline V gives CDR1 SGDLS, CDR2 YYNGEE. CDR3 in amino acids: CASSVSGPYNTGELFF. The CDR3 bases are TGTGCCAGCAGCGTATCCGGACCGTACAACACCGGGGAGCTGTTTTTT.

The chain combines TRBV5-1 with TRBJ1-1; possible D gene TRBD1, 5 bases. V was shortened by 0 bases and J by 5 bases, with 11 bases between the two germline ends. Germline assignment: CDR1 SGHRS and CDR2 YFSETQ. The CDR3 consists of 14 residues. DNA of the CDR3: TGCGCCAGCAGCTTGGCCGGCCAGGGTACTGAAGCTTTCTTT. The encoded protein is CASSLAGQGTEAFF.

This chain joins TRBV5-4 and TRBJ1-2; the D is unclear. Germline-derived CDR1 and CDR2 are SGHNT and YYREEE (reference sequence). The CDR3 has 13 residues. Trimming removed 4 bases from V and 2 bases from J, with 9 bases in between. The CDR3 DNA sequence: TGTGCCAGCAGCCCCGAAGGGAACTATGGCTACACCTTC. It encodes CASSPEGNYGYTF.

The rearrangement links TRBV30 to TRBJ1-1, with D possibly being TRBD1 (5 bases). The germline V gene has CDR1 GTSNPN and CDR2 SVGIG (reference sequence). The CDR3 is 17 amino acids. The V end was cut by 7 bases, the J end by 0 bases, with 24 bases between. Here the CDR3 DNA reads TGTGCCTCGGATCTGGGACTCAAGGGGCAGATGAACACTGAAGCTTTCTTT. It yields the protein CASDLGLKGQMNTEAFF.

This sequence joins TRBV7-9 and TRBJ1-1, with D unresolved. The CDR3 consists of 16 residues. Deletions cut 1 base from V and 8 bases from J, with 20 bases between. Germline V gives CDR1 SEHNR, CDR2 FQNEAQ (reference sequence). The CDR3 loop is CASSLVGGYGGEEAFF. CDR3 in DNA: TGTGCCAGCAGCTTAGTTGGTGGTTATGGTGGGGAAGAAGCTTTCTTT.

J is TRBJ1-1 and V is TRBV5-1; D possibly corresponds to TRBD1 (6 bases). This CDR3 has 13 residues. Trimming removed 5 bases at V and 1 base at J, with 9 bases between. CDR1 SGHRS and CDR2 YFSETQ come from the germline V gene. The CDR3 protein is CASRRTENTEAFF. The CDR3 bases are TGCGCCAGCAGACGGACAGAGAACACTGAAGCTTTCTTT.

This clone appeared a few times. The genes are TRBV2 and TRBJ2-7; D gene ambiguous. This CDR3 region has 14 residues. V lost 1 base and J lost 3, with 10 bases in between. In germline, CDR1 is SNHLY, CDR2 FYNNEI. CDR3 DNA: TGTGCCAGCAGTGAAGAAGGCCGCCTCTACGAGCAGTACTTC. It is translated as CASSEEGRLYEQYF.

The genes are TRBV12-3 or TRBV12-4 and TRBJ2-3; tentative D call: TRBD1 (6 bases). V shed 3 bases and J shed 10 bases, with 11 bases lying between them. The CDR3 is made up of 12 amino acids. CDR3 region: CASSFQGIAQYF. The DNA of the CDR3 is TGTGCCAGCAGTTTCCAGGGGATAGCGCAGTATTTT.

This clone appeared a few times. This chain joins TRBV28 and TRBJ2-5; 7 bases agree with TRBD2. With 2 bases clipped from V and 1 base from J, the junction kept 22 bases outside the gene matches. Germline V CDR1 and CDR2: MDHEN, SYDVKM. CDR3 length equals 21 residues. The CDR3 spells CASSLPWDLAAGPRLQETQYF. The CDR3 bases are TGTGCCAGCAGTTTACCCTGGGACCTAGCGGCGGGGCCACGACTCCAAGAGACCCAGTACTTC.

The chain uses TRBV5-1 and TRBJ1-5; no reliable D call. Between the trimmed V and J ends, which lost 1 base and 7 bases, there was a span of 9 bases. CDR1 is SGHRS, CDR2 YFSETQ, per germline. CDR3 size: 13 residues. CDR3 nucleotide sequence: TGCGCCAGCAGCTTGAGGCCTCAGCAGCCCCAGCATTTT. Protein: CASSLRPQQPQHF.

This chain links TRBV6-2 or TRBV6-3 with TRBJ2-7; D possibly matches TRBD1 or TRBD2 (5 bases each). CDR1 is MNHEY, CDR2 SVGEGT, per germline. Trimming cost V 5 bases and J 3 bases, with 11 bases left between them. The CDR3 covers 13 residues. The CDR3 spells CASSSRGFYEQYF. CDR3 bases: TGTGCCAGCAGTAGTCGGGGCTTCTACGAGCAGTACTTC.

The chain has TRBV5-6 and TRBJ2-3; D unresolved. This CDR3 region has 15 residues. V was shortened by 0 bases and J by 2 bases, with 10 bases between the two germline ends. The V gene's germline CDR1 is SGHDT and CDR2 YYEEEE. The CDR3 loop is CASSLVGISTDTQYF. The CDR3 coding sequence is TGTGCCAGCAGCTTGGTAGGCATTTCCACAGATACGCAGTATTTT. Complete variable domain (other parts from reference TRBV5-6 and TRBJ2-3): DAGVTQSPTHLIKTRGQQVTLRCSPKSGHDTVSWYQQALGQGPQFIFQYYEEEERQRGNFPDRFSGHQFPNYSSELNVNALLLGDSALYLCASSLVGISTDTQYFGPGTRLTVL.

J is TRBJ2-2 and V is TRBV5-1, with D maybe TRBD1 (8 bases). The V end was cut by 7 bases, the J end by 5 bases, with 15 bases between. CDR1 is SGHRS, CDR2 YFSETQ, per germline. The CDR3 loop spans 14 amino acids. The CDR3 region has the DNA TGCGCCAGCGGTGGACAGGGAGGGACCGGGGAGCTGTTTTTT. This codes for CASGGQGGTGELFF.

Written as DNA, the CDR3 is TGTGCCAGCAGCCAACCTTGGACTAGCGGGGGGGCCAATCAAGAGACCCAGTACTTC. Translated, it gives CASSQPWTSGGANQETQYF. The chain joins TRBV3-1 (or the pseudogene TRBV3-2) to TRBJ2-5; TRBD2 matches at 15 bases. With V trimmed by 2 bases and J by 2 bases, 9 bases remained unmatched. This CDR3 region has 19 residues. Per germline, CDR1 LGHDT and CDR2 YNNKEL (reference sequence).

The V call is TRBV28, the J call TRBJ1-5; no reliable D call. This CDR3 has 15 residues. Germline CDR1 is MDHEN and CDR2 is SYDVKM. The V end lost 5 bases, the J end lost 1 base, and 12 bases lay between the germline ends. In DNA, the CDR3 is TGTGCCAGCAGTCGCACGACTCGGAGCAATCAGCCCCAGCATTTT. As protein: CASSRTTRSNQPQHF.

The V gene is TRBV3-1 (or the pseudogene TRBV3-2), the J gene TRBJ2-3; no reliable D call. Germline V gene lookup returns CDR1 LGHDT and CDR2 YNNKEL (reference sequence). The CDR3 sequence is 14 residues long. Trimming stripped 0 bases from V and 6 bases from J, with 10 bases between. CDR3 amino acids: CASSQEVSEDTQYF. The CDR3 DNA sequence: TGTGCCAGCAGCCAAGAAGTGTCGGAGGATACGCAGTATTTT.